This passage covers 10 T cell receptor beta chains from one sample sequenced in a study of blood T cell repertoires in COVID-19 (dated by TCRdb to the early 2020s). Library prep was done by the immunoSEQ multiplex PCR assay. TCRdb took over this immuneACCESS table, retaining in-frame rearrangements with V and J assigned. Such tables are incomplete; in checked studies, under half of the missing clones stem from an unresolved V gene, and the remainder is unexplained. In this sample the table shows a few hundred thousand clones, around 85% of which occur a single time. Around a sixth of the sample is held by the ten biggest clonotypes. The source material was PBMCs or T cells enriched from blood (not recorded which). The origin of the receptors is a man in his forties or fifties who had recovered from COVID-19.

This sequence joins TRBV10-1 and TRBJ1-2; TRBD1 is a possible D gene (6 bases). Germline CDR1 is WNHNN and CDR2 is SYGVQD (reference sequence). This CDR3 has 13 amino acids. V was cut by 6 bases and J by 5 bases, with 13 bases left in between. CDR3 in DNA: TGCGCCAGCAGCCCGGACAGAATGTATGGCTACACCTTC. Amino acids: CASSPDRMYGYTF.

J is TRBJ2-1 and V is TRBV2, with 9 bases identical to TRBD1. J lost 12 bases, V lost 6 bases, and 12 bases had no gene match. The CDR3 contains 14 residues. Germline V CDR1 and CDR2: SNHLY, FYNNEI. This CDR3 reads CASSAYGQGRGQFF. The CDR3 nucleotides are TGTGCCAGCAGCGCCTACGGACAGGGGCGAGGGCAGTTCTTC.

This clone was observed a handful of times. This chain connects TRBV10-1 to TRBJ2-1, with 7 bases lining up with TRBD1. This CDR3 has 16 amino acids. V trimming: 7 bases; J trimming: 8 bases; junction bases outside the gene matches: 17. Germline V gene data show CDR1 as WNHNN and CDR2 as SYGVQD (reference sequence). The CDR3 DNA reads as TGCGCCAGCATAGGGGGCAGAATCCGAAACGGGGATGAGCAGTTCTTC. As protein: CASIGGRIRNGDEQFF.

This CDR3 is CSGRGQTYEQYF. DNA for the CDR3: TGCAGCGGGCGGGGACAGACCTACGAGCAGTACTTC. The rearrangement uses TRBV29-1 and TRBJ2-7, with a possible D match to TRBD1 (7 bases). This CDR3 has 12 amino acids. The germline V and J ends were trimmed by 7 bases and 2 bases, with 12 bases remaining between them. Germline-derived CDR1 and CDR2 are SQVTM and ANQGSEA.

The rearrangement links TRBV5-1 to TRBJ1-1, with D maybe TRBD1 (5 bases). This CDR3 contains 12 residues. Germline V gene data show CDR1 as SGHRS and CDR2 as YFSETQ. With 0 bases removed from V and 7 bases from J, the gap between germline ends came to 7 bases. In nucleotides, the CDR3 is TGCGCCAGCAGCTTGGGACAGTTTGAAGCTTTCTTT. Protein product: CASSLGQFEAFF.

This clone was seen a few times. CDR3 DNA: TGTGCCAGCAGCCAGGGTTACAGCCAGGGGGCGCGGTACGAGCAGTACTTC. Protein product: CASSQGYSQGARYEQYF. The V and J genes are TRBV3-1 (or the pseudogene TRBV3-2) and TRBJ2-7, with 8 bases lining up with TRBD1. The junction had 14 bases not matched to a gene; V was cut back by 3 bases and J by 4 bases. The CDR3 has 17 amino acids. Germline V gene data show CDR1 as LGHDT and CDR2 as YNNKEL (reference sequence).

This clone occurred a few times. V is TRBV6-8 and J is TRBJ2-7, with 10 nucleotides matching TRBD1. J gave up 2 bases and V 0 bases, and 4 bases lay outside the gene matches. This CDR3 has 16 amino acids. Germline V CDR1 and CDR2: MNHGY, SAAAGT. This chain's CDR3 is CASSYSRDRGTYEQYF. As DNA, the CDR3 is TGTGCCAGCAGTTACTCGAGGGACAGGGGCACCTACGAGCAGTACTTC.

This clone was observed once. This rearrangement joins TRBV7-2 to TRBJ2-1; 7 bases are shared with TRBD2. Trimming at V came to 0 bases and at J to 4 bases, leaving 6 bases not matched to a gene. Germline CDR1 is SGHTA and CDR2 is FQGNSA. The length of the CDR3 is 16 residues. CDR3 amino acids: CASSLAGGMGYNEQFF. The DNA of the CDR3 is TGTGCCAGCAGCTTAGCGGGAGGGATGGGTTACAATGAGCAGTTCTTC.

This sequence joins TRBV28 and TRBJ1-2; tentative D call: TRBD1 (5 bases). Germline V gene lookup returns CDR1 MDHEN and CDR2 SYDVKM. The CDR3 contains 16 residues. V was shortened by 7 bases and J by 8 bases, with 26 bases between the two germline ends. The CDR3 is CASTSSTRAPFSGYTF. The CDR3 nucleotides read TGTGCCAGCACCTCCTCGACCAGGGCTCCCTTCTCCGGCTACACCTTC.

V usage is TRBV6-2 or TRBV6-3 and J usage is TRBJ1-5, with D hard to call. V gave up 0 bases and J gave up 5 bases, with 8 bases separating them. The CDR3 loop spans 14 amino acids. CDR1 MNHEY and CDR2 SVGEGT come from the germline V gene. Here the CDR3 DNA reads TGTGCCAGCAGTTACTCGAGATCGGATCAGCCCCAGCATTTT. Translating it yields CASSYSRSDQPQHF.